The clone carrying this TCR beta chain came up a few times. Antigen specificity is unknown. The data were obtained in a study of T cells after yellow fever vaccination. Overall study context: Fractions of limited cellularity were prepared by means of SMART-Seq v4 Ultra Low Input. Study-level results: Weaker, the secondary response peaked sooner, at day 5 versus 15. Although most clonotypes did not, a small share appeared in both CD4 and CD8 compartments.

V was shortened by 1 base and J by 5 bases, with 9 bases between the two germline ends. The V gene's germline CDR1 is SGHRS and CDR2 YFSETQ. The CDR3 is 13 residues long. Making TCR cDNA involved 5'RACE template switching, which added UMIs and a universal primer site. Using its own MiXCR run on the 5' RACE reads, TCRdb lists one record per CDR3 protein. The sample has around 550,000 distinct CDR3 sequences, about a fifth seen once. The J gene is TRBJ2-5, the V gene TRBV5-1; D gene ambiguous. The specimen was PBMCs, collected 15 days after the yellow fever booster vaccination. This sequence was found in a man aged 30-40 years who received the YFV17D yellow fever vaccine. CDR3 in amino acids: CASSLLPQETQYF. In DNA, the CDR3 is TGCGCCAGCAGCTTGTTGCCCCAGGAGACCCAGTACTTC.